The 16 T cell receptor beta chains presented below share a single source sample, sequenced in a study of radiotherapy plus CTLA-4 blockade in lung cancer. This table comes from immunoSEQ multiplex PCR, and its TCRdb copy is limited to in-frame clones, with some not included. This sample carries about 62,000 clones, roughly 80% of them seen once, and the ten largest clones take 4% to 5%. The specimen was peripheral blood, collected from a patient treated with radiotherapy plus ipilimumab. The receptors were gathered from a human donor with non-small cell lung cancer who had a complete response to radiotherapy plus ipilimumab.

The chain couples TRBV20-1 to TRBJ1-1, with D possibly matching TRBD1 (6 bases). The CDR3 contains 10 residues. Germline assignment: CDR1 DFQATT and CDR2 SNEGSKA (reference sequence). The V end was cut by 1 base, the J end by 11 bases, with 8 bases between. DNA of the CDR3: TGCAGTGCTAGAGCAAGGGGGGCTTTCTTT. This translates into CSARARGAFF.

The V and J genes are TRBV4-1 and TRBJ2-5; 9 nucleotides align to TRBD2. The germline V gene has CDR1 MGHRA and CDR2 YSYEKL. The CDR3 spans 17 residues. J gave up 0 bases and V 0 bases, and 5 bases lay outside the gene matches. The CDR3 DNA reads TGCGCCAGCAGCCAAGAAGGGCCTAGCGGGGACCAAGAGACCCAGTACTTC. Its protein is CASSQEGPSGDQETQYF.

This clone was seen once. The chain is built from TRBV7-8 and TRBJ1-3; possible D gene TRBD1, 6 bases. Germline-derived CDR1 and CDR2 are SGHVS and FQNEAQ. V shed 6 bases and J shed 1 base, with 10 bases lying between them. This CDR3 is built from 14 residues. This CDR3 is CASRGGGSGNTIYF. In DNA form, the CDR3 reads TGTGCCAGCAGAGGGGGGGGATCTGGAAACACCATATATTTT. The complete variable domain, with remaining parts taken from reference TRBV7-8 and TRBJ1-3, reads GAGVSQSPRYKVAKRGQDVALRCDPISGHVSLFWYQQALGQGPEFLTYFQNEAQLDKSGLPSDRFFAERPEGSVSTLKIQRTQQEDSAVYLCASRGGGSGNTIYFGEGSWLTVV.

This chain joins TRBV4-3 and TRBJ2-5, with TRBD1 matching over 9 bases. J gave up 5 bases and V 6 bases, and 7 bases lay outside the gene matches. The germline V gene has CDR1 LGHNA and CDR2 YSLEER. The CDR3 is 14 residues long. The DNA of the CDR3 is TGCGCCAGCAGTCTGACAGGGGGTCTTGAGACCCAGTACTTC. It yields the protein CASSLTGGLETQYF.

The genes are TRBV19 and TRBJ1-1; D is possibly TRBD1 (6 bases). Germline V gene sequence: CDR1 LNHDA, CDR2 SQIVND (reference sequence). This CDR3 region has 13 residues. Trimming removed 7 bases from V and 3 bases from J, with 12 bases in between. As DNA, the CDR3 is TGTGCCAGTATGGGGGACACCTACACTGAAGCTTTCTTT. Translating gives CASMGDTYTEAFF.

This clone is a singleton in its sample. This chain connects TRBV6-1 to TRBJ2-2; no definite D call. The CDR3 totals 14 residues. Per the germline V gene, CDR1 is MNHNS and CDR2 is SASEGT. V was trimmed by 4 bases and J by 4 bases, leaving 10 bases between them. The CDR3 spells CASSVKGGTGELFF. The CDR3 DNA follows: TGTGCCAGCAGTGTTAAGGGTGGCACCGGGGAGCTGTTTTTT.

The CDR3 DNA sequence: TGTGCCAGCAGCCCACAGGGTTATAATTCACCCCTCCACTTT. It specifies CASSPQGYNSPLHF. The V call is TRBV5-4, the J call TRBJ1-6; perhaps TRBD1 as D (6 bases). Trimming pared 4 bases from V and 4 bases from J, leaving 9 bases between. The germline CDR1 and CDR2 sequences are SGHNT and YYREEE (reference sequence). This CDR3 comprises 14 residues.

The chain employs TRBV11-2 and TRBJ1-2; no firm D call. Deletions cut 0 bases from V and 5 bases from J, with 7 bases between. CDR1 SGHAT and CDR2 FQNNGV come from the germline V gene. The CDR3 runs 13 residues. The CDR3 region has the DNA TGTGCCAGCAGCTTAGAGGGGAGGTATGGCTACACCTTC. Encoded protein: CASSLEGRYGYTF.

This clone was found a few times. The J gene is TRBJ2-7, the V gene TRBV7-9; D is tentatively TRBD1 or TRBD2 (5 bases each). Germline V gene data show CDR1 as SEHNR and CDR2 as FQNEAQ (reference sequence). CDR3 length: 14 residues. V dropped 1 base and J dropped 6 bases, with 13 bases sitting between them. The CDR3 region is CASSLVGAATEQYF. For the CDR3, the DNA is TGTGCCAGCAGCTTAGTCGGGGCAGCAACCGAGCAGTACTTC.

The V call is TRBV4-1, the J call TRBJ2-3; 8 bases line up with TRBD2. Germline CDR1 and CDR2: MGHRA and YSYEKL. Trimming removed 4 bases from V and 4 bases from J; junction bases left unmatched: 10. The CDR3 has 16 amino acids. The CDR3: CASSLERLARADTQYF. CDR3 DNA sequence: TGCGCCAGCAGCCTAGAGAGACTAGCGCGTGCAGATACGCAGTATTTT.

This sequence joins TRBV6-5 and TRBJ2-7, with 7 bases matching TRBD2. CDR1 is MNHEY, CDR2 SVGAGI, per germline. This CDR3 has 15 amino acids. J was trimmed by 4 bases and V by 0 bases; bases with no gene match: 6. The CDR3 coding sequence is TGTGCCAGCAGTTACTCGAGGACTAGTCCATACGAGCAGTACGTC. It codes for CASSYSRTSPYEQYV.

CDR3 sequence: CATSRDTPRGALTYNEQFF. The CDR3 coding sequence is TGTGCCACCAGCAGAGATACCCCCAGGGGCGCCCTGACCTACAATGAGCAGTTCTTC. The chain links TRBV15 to TRBJ2-1; D might be TRBD1 (6 bases). The CDR3 length is 19 residues. V was cut by 0 bases and J by 2 bases, with 20 bases left in between. CDR1 and CDR2 (germline): LNHNV, YYDKDF (reference sequence).

Note on this clone: Germline and junction disagree at one end, which may indicate a read error. The genes are TRBV7-7 and TRBJ2-3, with D perhaps matching TRBD2 (6 bases). There are 16 residues in the CDR3. CDR1 and CDR2 from the germline V gene are SSHAT and FNYEAQ (reference sequence). The CDR3 DNA follows: TGTGCTAGCAGCAACTCCACCGGGACTAGCACAGATACGCAGTATTTT. It is translated as CASSNSTGTSTDTQYF.

V and J are TRBV4-3 and TRBJ2-3; possibly TRBD2 for D (5 bases). Trimming removed 0 bases from V and 3 bases from J, with 10 bases in between. Germline V gene data show CDR1 as LGHNA and CDR2 as YSLEER. The CDR3 totals 15 residues. The CDR3 sequence: CASSQERGLTDTQYF. As DNA, the CDR3 is TGCGCCAGCAGCCAAGAACGAGGACTTACAGATACGCAGTATTTT.

V is TRBV19 and J is TRBJ1-5, with no clear D. V shed 4 bases and J shed 3 bases, with 10 bases lying between them. The germline gives CDR1 LNHDA, CDR2 SQIVND (reference sequence). This CDR3 region has 14 residues. This CDR3 reads CASSKDGHNQPQHF. The CDR3 coding sequence is TGTGCCAGTAGTAAGGACGGCCACAATCAGCCCCAGCATTTT.

This chain joins TRBV18 and TRBJ2-7, with 7 positions matching TRBD1. The V segment lost 3 bases and the J segment 2 bases; nucleotides outside the gene matches: 7. The CDR3 has 15 residues. Germline values: CDR1 KGHSH, CDR2 LQKENI. The CDR3 nucleotides read TGTGCCAGCTCACCTAGGACAGGCCCAACCTACGAGCAGTACTTC. Its translation is CASSPRTGPTYEQYF.